The 9 T cell receptor beta chains in this list originate from one sample, sequenced in a study of blood T cell repertoires in COVID-19. Data came from immunoSEQ multiplex PCR; TCRdb stores just in-frame clones and leaves some out. The sample carries roughly 190,000 clones, roughly 84% recorded once. Sequences were obtained from peripheral blood. The receptors were sampled from a human donor with acute or convalescent COVID-19. The donor label of this sample is uncertain.

This sequence joins TRBV6-5 and TRBJ1-4; D gene ambiguous. This CDR3 is built from 12 residues. Germline V gene data show CDR1 as MNHEY and CDR2 as SVGAGI. V shed 6 bases and J shed 7 bases, with 9 bases lying between them. CDR3 residues: CASSLFGEKLFF. The CDR3 DNA reads as TGTGCCAGCAGCCTCTTCGGTGAAAAACTGTTTTTT.

In this sample, this clone turned up once. The rearrangement joins TRBV9 to TRBJ2-5; 13 bases are shared with TRBD2. Germline CDR1 reads SGDLS; CDR2 reads YYNGEE. The ends lost 4 bases at V and 2 bases at J; junction bases unmatched: 2. The CDR3 spans 15 residues. The CDR3 is CASSRTSGGQETQYF. CDR3 nucleotides: TGTGCCAGCAGCCGGACTAGCGGGGGACAAGAGACCCAGTACTTC.

The chain employs TRBV7-9 and TRBJ1-2; 10 bases fit TRBD1. Trimming took 1 base from V and 2 from J; bases not matched to a gene: 4. The CDR3 spans 16 residues. CDR1 is SEHNR, CDR2 FQNEAQ, per germline (reference sequence). The CDR3 DNA is TGTGCCAGCAGCTTAGGCGGGACAGGGGAGAACTATGGCTACACCTTC. It is translated as CASSLGGTGENYGYTF. The full variable domain, rest sourced from reference TRBV7-9 and TRBJ1-2, is DTGVSQNPRHKITKRGQNVTFRCDPISEHNRLYWYRQTLGQGPEFLTYFQNEAQLEKSRLLSDRFSAERPKGSFSTLEIQRTEQGDSAMYLCASSLGGTGENYGYTFGSGTRLTVV.

The chain has TRBV5-1 and TRBJ2-5; TRBD2 matches 9 bases. Trimming cost V 0 bases and J 4 bases; bases outside gene matches: 7. There are 16 residues in the CDR3. The germline CDR1 and CDR2 sequences are SGHRS and YFSETQ. CDR3 DNA sequence: TGCGCCAGCAGCTTGGAGGCTAGCGGGATAAGAGAGACCCAGTACTTC. Its protein is CASSLEASGIRETQYF.

The V gene is TRBV2, the J gene TRBJ1-4; 9 bases map to TRBD1. The CDR3 spans 14 residues. V was clipped by 5 bases and J by 4 bases; unmatched bases: 2. Germline-derived CDR1 and CDR2 are SNHLY and FYNNEI. CDR3 sequence: CASSLDRGNEKLFF. The CDR3 DNA reads TGTGCCAGCAGTTTGGACAGGGGTAATGAAAAACTGTTTTTT.

This clone was counted a single time. This rearrangement joins TRBV3-1 (or the pseudogene TRBV3-2) to TRBJ2-2, with a weak D call TRBD2 (6 bases). Between the trimmed V and J ends, which lost 5 bases and 5 bases, there was a span of 12 bases. CDR3 length equals 14 residues. CDR1 and CDR2 from the germline V gene are LGHDT and YNNKEL (reference sequence). The CDR3, as DNA: TGTGCCAGCAGCTCCACCCGGGGGACCGGGGAGCTGTTTTTT. Protein product: CASSSTRGTGELFF.

The CDR3 DNA reads TGTGCCAGCAGCGTTAACAGGGATTCACCCCTCCACTTT. Translated, it gives CASSVNRDSPLHF. The chain links TRBV11-2 to TRBJ1-6; tentatively, D is TRBD1 (6 bases). The CDR3 runs to 13 residues. Germline V lookup: CDR1 SGHAT, CDR2 FQNNGV. V shed 5 bases and J shed 8 bases, with 10 bases lying between them.

V is TRBV18 and J is TRBJ2-3; 10 bases line up with TRBD2. V dropped 6 bases and J dropped 6; count of bases not matched to a gene: 9. There are 15 residues in the CDR3. Germline CDR1 reads KGHSH; CDR2 reads LQKENI. The CDR3 sequence is CASSRSGTSEDTQYF. The CDR3 DNA reads TGTGCCAGCTCTCGGTCGGGGACTAGCGAGGATACGCAGTATTTT.

Only one count was recorded for this clone. The chain joins TRBV15 to TRBJ2-3; possible D gene TRBD2, 5 bases. The CDR3 extends over 13 amino acids. Germline V gives CDR1 LNHNV, CDR2 YYDKDF (reference sequence). Trimming removed 9 bases at V and 3 bases at J, with 13 bases between. Here the CDR3 DNA reads TGTGCCACTAGCTTAAGGAGGACAGATACGCAGTATTTT. Translated, it gives CATSLRRTDTQYF.